This TCR beta chain was profiled in a study of blood T cell repertoires in COVID-19. Study-level information: The analysed material was cDNA or gDNA that came from T cells, B-cell-depleted T cells, or PBMCs.

Original analysis: Reference gene primer amplification gave estimated nucleated cell counts. Sequencing was performed with immunoSEQ multiplex PCR; in TCRdb, only in-frame clones are kept and a portion is missing. V, J and clone size reflect that table, while D and trimming were determined from the DNA. The table records 180,000 or so clones, approximately 86% of them present only once. V shed 2 bases and J shed 2 bases, with 4 bases lying between them. The CDR3 contains 13 residues. Germline lookup yields CDR1 MNHNS and CDR2 SASEGT. The specimen sequenced was peripheral blood. The chain combines TRBV6-1 with TRBJ1-5; D gene uncertain. This clonotype was sampled from a man between 18 and 35 years old with acute or convalescent COVID-19. CDR3 DNA: TGTGCCAGCAGTGAACAGGGCAATCAGCCCCAGCATTTT. Encoded protein: CASSEQGNQPQHF.